This T cell receptor beta chain was captured in a study of shared clonotypes between healthy human individuals. General observations from the study: A few donors had around 5.5% of their naive CD4 clonotypes in common. Non-shared clonotypes had lower generation probabilities than those shared by all four donors.

CDR3 length equals 14 residues. Germline assignment: CDR1 KGHSH and CDR2 LQKENI. V was shortened by 3 bases and J by 4 bases, with 12 bases between the two germline ends. TCRdb keeps only in-frame clones here, not all; method: immunoSEQ multiplex PCR. The sample shows 1.6 million or so clones, just under 99% of them seen only once. Comments on this clone: The antigen is undetermined.

The source material was naive CD4+ T cells sorted from blood. The subset was: CD45RA+ positively selected. The TCR originated in a man aged 25-40 years in good health. The chain uses TRBV18 and TRBJ1-1; TRBD1 might be the D (6 bases). The DNA for the CDR3 is TGTGCCAGCTCACCCCGACGACAGGCCACTGAAGCTTTCTTT. Translated, it gives CASSPRRQATEAFF.